This TCR beta chain was identified during a study of T-cell memory formation after mild COVID-19. Overall study context: TCR clusters mostly belonged to single donors.

V gave up 4 bases and J gave up 3 bases; unmatched junction bases: 7. Germline-derived CDR1 and CDR2 are SGHDT and YYEEEE. The CDR3 runs 14 residues. TCRdb fed the 5' RACE reads into MiXCR, producing one record per CDR3 protein. The sample lists just under 150,000 distinct CDR3 sequences, about 6% occurring once. The sequence was collected from an adult woman who had mild COVID-19 (a few samples of this study predate the infection). Cell type and time point are not known. Sequencing used PBMCs or a T cell subset sorted from them (not recorded which). V gene TRBV5-6 combines with J gene TRBJ2-7, with TRBD1 identical over 7 bases. CDR3 sequence (DNA): TGTGCCAGCAGCGGCATCGACAGGGACTACGAGCAGTACTTC. Amino acids: CASSGIDRDYEQYF.